This T cell receptor (beta chain) was retrieved from a study of identical twins (dated by TCRdb to 2016 to 2017). In the study overall: To test whether fetal clonotypes persist, this study deep-sequenced TCR alpha and beta repertoires from monozygotic twins, from unrelated adults of various ages, and from cord blood. To rule out contamination, the twin experiments were replicated at different times with different library preparation protocols. Results and caveats for the whole study, not just this receptor: Fewer insertions were carried by abundant cord blood beta clonotypes; a weaker similar trend was observed in young adult naive repertoires, while no such trend was observed in memory repertoires. Recombination models systematically underestimated out-of-frame TCR alpha sharing in monozygotic twins but agreed with sharing between unrelated individuals. Invariant T cells such as MAIT and iNKT could partly confound zero-insertion analyses, though diverse VJ usage argued against this for most clonotypes. The excess sharing between twins in beta out-of-frame sequences was weaker because fewer shared sequences reduced the signal-to-noise ratio. Compared with coincidental sharing between unrelated individuals, out-of-frame TCR alpha sequences shared between twins showed an excess of sequences with low generation probability. Because the same donors could not be followed over many years, the conclusions depended on cross-sectional statistical analysis.

Only healthy Caucasian donors were included. Three pairs of female monozygotic twins, all aged about 18 to 30 years, were included in the twin cohort. RNA for TCR libraries was isolated from peripheral blood mononuclear cells. Library method: 5' RACE. Sequenced using an Illumina HiSeq 2000. Template switching added a universal primer binding site, and the final cDNA carried a unique molecular identifier that allowed TCR cDNA molecules to be counted accurately. First-strand cDNA for TCR alpha and beta chains was synthesized from specific primers in the conserved constant-segment region. To control for contamination, every cDNA library carried two barcodes: a SMART-Mk sample barcode plus Illumina barcodes. TruSeq adapter sequences along with Illumina sample barcodes were introduced in two successive PCR steps. TCR alpha and beta cDNA libraries were sequenced on the Illumina HiSeq platform with custom primers. The authors processed their data as follows. MiGEC processed the raw reads to extract unique molecular identifiers, while MiXCR was used to determine the CDR3 positions. For each individual, recombination models were inferred using an EM algorithm with the repgenHMM and IGoR tools. Shared clonotype analysis was performed with the tcR package in R, normalizing sharing by the product of cloneset sizes. To study raw recombination without the effects of thymic and clonal selection, out-of-frame nonproductive sequences were analyzed. TCRdb passed the public sequencing reads through fastp at Q25 and MiXCR, retaining productive beta sequences. Every distinct CDR3 protein forms one entry, paired with its most common genes and DNA. The V and J calls and clone size are TCRdb's, not the authors'. Within this sample are 700,000 to 950,000 distinct CDR3 sequences, with around an eighth of them counted one time only. The ten largest clonotypes hold around 1.6% of the sample.

The germline V gene supplies CDR1 MGHDK and CDR2 SYGVNS. V sheds 3 bases and J sheds 6 bases, leaving 3 bases between their ends. The CDR3 contains 11 residues, cysteine and phenylalanine counted. Only the CDR3 DNA stays, 33 bases, in frame from base 1. This clonotype was found many times. The antigen it binds to is not known. The sample holds no much larger clone one base away, and base qualities are not on file. This sample was shared with a second study, whose subject was yellow fever vaccine responses in identical twins. The second study reports: The authors reported that the T cell response to vaccination in identical twins appeared partly convergent and partly personalized. Focusing on identical twins, the study followed the T cell clones that responded to the vaccine, and did so with precision.

The sequencing sample was made of PBMCs. This receptor chain uses TRBV25-1 and TRBJ2-1; no D gene is confidently identified. The sequence derives from a young woman in good health. The DNA reads as follows: TGTGCCAGCAGTGACTTCAATGAGCAGTTCTTC. It is translated as CASSDFNEQFF.